One sample yielded the 6 T cell receptor beta chains listed below, sequenced in a study of blood T cell repertoires in COVID-19. Here immunoSEQ multiplex PCR was the method, and the copy in TCRdb shows in-frame clones only, minus some. This table has about 88,000 clones, over 75% appearing once. The sequenced material came from peripheral blood. These TCRs come from a woman between 70 and 85 years old with acute or convalescent COVID-19.

Details on this clone: Other DNA sequences within the sample encode an identical CDR3. This sequence joins TRBV6-5 and TRBJ1-1; D is undetermined. V gave up 5 bases and J gave up 1 base, with 5 bases separating them. CDR3 length: 12 residues. Looked up from germline, CDR1 is MNHEY and CDR2 is SVGAGI. CDR3 residues: CASSTGNTEAFF. CDR3 coding DNA: TGTGCCAGCAGTACCGGGAACACTGAAGCTTTCTTT.

DNA for the CDR3: TGTGCCAGCAGCTTGGCCGTTTCAGGCCTTGGGAACACCATATATTTT. This gives the protein CASSLAVSGLGNTIYF. The chain combines TRBV5-4 with TRBJ1-3; D not certain. Trimming removed 0 bases from V and 7 bases from J, with 17 bases in between. Germline CDR1 reads SGHNT; CDR2 reads YYREEE (reference sequence). The CDR3 runs to 16 residues.

A single count supports this clone. The chain recombines TRBV7-8 with TRBJ2-7, with D possibly matching TRBD1 (6 bases). The CDR3 is made up of 13 amino acids. Looked up from germline, CDR1 is SGHVS and CDR2 is FQNEAQ. Trimming left V 2 bases short and J 5 bases short, with 10 bases between. The CDR3 sequence is CASSLTTGHEQYV. The CDR3 DNA follows: TGTGCCAGCAGCTTAACTACAGGGCACGAGCAGTACGTC.

This chain connects TRBV2 to TRBJ1-6; D gene ambiguous. V gave up 5 bases and J gave up 0 bases, with 11 bases separating them. The CDR3 is 16 residues long. Germline V gene lookup returns CDR1 SNHLY and CDR2 FYNNEI. This CDR3 reads CASSQDESSYNSPLHF. Written as DNA, the CDR3 is TGTGCCAGCAGTCAGGATGAGAGCTCCTATAATTCACCCCTCCACTTT.

The CDR3 is CASSAGTSGGGQFF. The CDR3 nucleotides are TGTGCCAGCAGCGCCGGGACTAGCGGGGGAGGGCAGTTCTTC. The gene calls are TRBV9 and TRBJ2-1; 14 bases align to TRBD2. This CDR3 is 14 amino acids long. Germline V gene lookup returns CDR1 SGDLS and CDR2 YYNGEE. The V segment lost 3 bases and the J segment 12 bases; nucleotides outside the gene matches: 5.

The V gene is TRBV28, the J gene TRBJ2-2, with TRBD1 matching 11 bases. The germline V gene has CDR1 MDHEN and CDR2 SYDVKM. This CDR3 spans 15 amino acids. The V segment lost 5 bases and the J segment 5 bases; nucleotides outside the gene matches: 4. CDR3 loop: CASSGQGAITGELFF. The CDR3 DNA follows: TGTGCCAGCAGTGGACAGGGGGCGATTACCGGGGAGCTGTTTTTT. The full variable domain, in which reference TRBV28 and TRBJ2-2 provide the parts outside the CDR3, is DVKVTQSSRYLVKRTGEKVFLECVQDMDHENMFWYRQDPGLGLRLIYFSYDVKMKEKGDIPEGYSVSREKKERFSLILESASTNQTSMYLCASSGQGAITGELFFGEGSRLTVL.